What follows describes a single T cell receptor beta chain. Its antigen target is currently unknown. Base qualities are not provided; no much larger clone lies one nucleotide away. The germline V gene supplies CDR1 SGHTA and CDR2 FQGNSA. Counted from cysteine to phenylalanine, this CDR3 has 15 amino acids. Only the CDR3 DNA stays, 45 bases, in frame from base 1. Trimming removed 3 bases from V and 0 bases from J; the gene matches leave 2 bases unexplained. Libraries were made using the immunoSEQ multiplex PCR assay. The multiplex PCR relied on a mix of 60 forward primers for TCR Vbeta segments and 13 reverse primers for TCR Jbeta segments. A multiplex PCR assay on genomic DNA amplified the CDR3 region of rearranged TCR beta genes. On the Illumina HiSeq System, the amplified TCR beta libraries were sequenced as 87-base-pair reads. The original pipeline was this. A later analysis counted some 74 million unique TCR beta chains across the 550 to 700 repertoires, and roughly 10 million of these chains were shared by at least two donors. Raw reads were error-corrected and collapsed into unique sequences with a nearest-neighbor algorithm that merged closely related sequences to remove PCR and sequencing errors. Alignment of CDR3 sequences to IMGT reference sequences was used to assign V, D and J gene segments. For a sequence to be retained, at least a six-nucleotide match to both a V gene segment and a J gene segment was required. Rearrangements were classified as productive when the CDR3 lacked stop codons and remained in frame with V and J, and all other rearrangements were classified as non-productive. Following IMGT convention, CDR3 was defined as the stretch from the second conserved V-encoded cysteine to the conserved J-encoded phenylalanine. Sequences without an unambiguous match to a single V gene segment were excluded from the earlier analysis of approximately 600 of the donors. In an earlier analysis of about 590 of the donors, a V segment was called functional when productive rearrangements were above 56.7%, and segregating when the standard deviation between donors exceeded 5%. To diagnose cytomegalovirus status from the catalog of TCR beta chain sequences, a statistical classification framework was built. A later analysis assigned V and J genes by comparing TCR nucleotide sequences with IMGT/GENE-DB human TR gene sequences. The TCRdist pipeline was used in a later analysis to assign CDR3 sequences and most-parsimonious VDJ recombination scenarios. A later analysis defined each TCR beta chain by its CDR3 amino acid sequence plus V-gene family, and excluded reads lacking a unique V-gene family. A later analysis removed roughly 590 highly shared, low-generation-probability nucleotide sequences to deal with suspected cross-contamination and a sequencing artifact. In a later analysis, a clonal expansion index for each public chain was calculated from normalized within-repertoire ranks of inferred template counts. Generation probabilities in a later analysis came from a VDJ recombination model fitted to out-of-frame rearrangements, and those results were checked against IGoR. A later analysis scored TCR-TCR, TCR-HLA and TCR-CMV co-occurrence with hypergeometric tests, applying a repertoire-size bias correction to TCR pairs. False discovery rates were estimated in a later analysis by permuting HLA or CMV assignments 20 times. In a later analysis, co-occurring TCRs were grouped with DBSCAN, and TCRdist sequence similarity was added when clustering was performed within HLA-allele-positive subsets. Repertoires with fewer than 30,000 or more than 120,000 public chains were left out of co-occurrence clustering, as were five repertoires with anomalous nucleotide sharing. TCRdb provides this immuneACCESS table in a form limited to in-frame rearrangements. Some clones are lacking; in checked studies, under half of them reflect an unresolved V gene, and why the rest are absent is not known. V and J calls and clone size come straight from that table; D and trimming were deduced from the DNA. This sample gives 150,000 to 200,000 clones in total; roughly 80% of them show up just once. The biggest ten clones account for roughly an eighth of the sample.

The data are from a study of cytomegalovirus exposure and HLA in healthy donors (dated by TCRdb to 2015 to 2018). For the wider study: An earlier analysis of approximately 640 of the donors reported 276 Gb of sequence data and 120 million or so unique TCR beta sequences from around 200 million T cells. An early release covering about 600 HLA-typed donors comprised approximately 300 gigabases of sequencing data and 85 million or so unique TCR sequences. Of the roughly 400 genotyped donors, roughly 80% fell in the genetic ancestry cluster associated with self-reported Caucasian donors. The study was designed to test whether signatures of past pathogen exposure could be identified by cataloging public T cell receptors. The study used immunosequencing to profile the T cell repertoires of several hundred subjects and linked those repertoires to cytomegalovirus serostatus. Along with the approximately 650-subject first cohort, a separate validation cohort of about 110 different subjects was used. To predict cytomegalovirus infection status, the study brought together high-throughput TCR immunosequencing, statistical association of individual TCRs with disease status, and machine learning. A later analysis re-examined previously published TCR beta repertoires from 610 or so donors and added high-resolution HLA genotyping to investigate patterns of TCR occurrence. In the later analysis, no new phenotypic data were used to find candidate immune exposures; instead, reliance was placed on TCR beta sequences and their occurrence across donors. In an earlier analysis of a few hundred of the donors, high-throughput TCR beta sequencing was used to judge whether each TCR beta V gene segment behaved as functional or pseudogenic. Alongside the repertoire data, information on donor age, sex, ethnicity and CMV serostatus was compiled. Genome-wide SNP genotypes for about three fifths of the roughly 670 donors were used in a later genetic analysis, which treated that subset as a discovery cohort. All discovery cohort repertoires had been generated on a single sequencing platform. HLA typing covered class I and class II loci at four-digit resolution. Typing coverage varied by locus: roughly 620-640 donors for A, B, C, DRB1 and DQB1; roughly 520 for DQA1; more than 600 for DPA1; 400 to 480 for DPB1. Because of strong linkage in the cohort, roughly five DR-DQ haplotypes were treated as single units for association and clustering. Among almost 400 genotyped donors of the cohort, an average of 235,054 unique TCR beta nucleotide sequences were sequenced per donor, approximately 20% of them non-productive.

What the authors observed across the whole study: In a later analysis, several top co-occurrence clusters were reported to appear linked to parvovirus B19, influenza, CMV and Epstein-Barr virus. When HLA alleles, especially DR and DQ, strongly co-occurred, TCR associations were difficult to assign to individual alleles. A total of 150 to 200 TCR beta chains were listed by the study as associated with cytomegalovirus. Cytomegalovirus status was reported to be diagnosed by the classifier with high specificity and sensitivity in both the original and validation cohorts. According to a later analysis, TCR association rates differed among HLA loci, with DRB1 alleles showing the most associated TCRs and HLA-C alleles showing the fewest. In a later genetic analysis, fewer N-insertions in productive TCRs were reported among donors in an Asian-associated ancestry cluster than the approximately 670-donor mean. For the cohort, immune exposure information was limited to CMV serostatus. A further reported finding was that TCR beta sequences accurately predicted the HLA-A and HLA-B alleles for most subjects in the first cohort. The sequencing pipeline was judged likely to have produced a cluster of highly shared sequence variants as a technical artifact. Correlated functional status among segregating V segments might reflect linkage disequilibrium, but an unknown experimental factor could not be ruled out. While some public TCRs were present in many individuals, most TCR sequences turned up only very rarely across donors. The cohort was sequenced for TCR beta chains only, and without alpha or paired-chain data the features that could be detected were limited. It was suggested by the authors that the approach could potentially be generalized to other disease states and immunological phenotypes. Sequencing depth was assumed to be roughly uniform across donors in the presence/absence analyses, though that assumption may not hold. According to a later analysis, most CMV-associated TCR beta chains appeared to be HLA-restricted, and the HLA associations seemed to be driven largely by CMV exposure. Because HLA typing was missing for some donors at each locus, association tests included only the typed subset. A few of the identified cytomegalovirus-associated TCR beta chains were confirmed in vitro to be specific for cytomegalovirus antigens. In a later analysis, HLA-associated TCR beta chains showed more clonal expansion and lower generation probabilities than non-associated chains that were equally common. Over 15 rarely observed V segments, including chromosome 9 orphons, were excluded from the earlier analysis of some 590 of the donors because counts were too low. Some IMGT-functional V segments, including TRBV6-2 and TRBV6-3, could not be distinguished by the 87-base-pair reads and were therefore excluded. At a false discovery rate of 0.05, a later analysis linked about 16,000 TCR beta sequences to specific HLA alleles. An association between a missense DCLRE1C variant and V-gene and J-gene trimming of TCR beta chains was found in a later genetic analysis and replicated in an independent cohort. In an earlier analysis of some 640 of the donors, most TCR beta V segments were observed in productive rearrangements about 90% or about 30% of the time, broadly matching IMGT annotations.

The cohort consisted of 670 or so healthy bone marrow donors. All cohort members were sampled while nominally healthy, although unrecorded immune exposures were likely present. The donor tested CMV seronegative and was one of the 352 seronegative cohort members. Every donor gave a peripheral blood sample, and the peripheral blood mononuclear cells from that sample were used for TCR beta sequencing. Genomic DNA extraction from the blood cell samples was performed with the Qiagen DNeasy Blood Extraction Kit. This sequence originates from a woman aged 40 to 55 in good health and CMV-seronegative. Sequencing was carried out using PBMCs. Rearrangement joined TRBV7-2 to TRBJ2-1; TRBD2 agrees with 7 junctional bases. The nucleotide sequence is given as TGTGCCAGCAGCTTGTCTAGCGGCTCCTACAATGAGCAGTTCTTC. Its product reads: CASSLSSGSYNEQFF.